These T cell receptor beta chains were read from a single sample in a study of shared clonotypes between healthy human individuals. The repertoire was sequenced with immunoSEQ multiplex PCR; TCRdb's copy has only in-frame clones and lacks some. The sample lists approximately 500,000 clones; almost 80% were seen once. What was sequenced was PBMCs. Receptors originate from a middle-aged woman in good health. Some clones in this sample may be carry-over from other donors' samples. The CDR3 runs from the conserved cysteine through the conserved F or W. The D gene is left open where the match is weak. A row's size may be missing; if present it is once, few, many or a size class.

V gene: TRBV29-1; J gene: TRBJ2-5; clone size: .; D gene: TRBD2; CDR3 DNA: TGCAGCGTTGAAAGGGAGGGCCGGATCGAAGAGACCCAGTACTTC; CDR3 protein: CSVEREGRIEETQYF
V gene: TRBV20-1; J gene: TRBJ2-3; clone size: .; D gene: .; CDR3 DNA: TGCAGTGTTCGTGACCCAGATACGCAGTATTTT; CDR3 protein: CSVRDPDTQYF
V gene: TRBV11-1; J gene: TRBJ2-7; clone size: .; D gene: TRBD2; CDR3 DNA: TGTGCCAGCAGCATAGGTCTGGGGCTAGCGGGATCAGACGAGCAGTACTTC; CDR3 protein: CASSIGLGLAGSDEQYF
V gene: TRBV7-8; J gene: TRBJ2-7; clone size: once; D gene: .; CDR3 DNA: TGTGCCAGCAGCCCCAGGGTTCTCTACGAGCAGTACTTC; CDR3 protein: CASSPRVLYEQYF
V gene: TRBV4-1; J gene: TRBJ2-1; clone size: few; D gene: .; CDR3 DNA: TGTGCCAGCAGCCAAGATCAAGGGGGGCACAATGAGCAGTTCTTC; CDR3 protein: CASSQDQGGHNEQFF
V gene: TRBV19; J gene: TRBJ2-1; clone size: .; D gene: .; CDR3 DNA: TGTGCCAGTAGTATCCCGGGACTCCCAATGGGAGAGCAGTTCTTC; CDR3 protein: CASSIPGLPMGEQFF
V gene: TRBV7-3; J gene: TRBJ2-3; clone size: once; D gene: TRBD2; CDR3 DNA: TGTGCCAGCAGCTTGCTAGGCGGGAGAGGGTCAGATACGCAGTATTTT; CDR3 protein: CASSLLGGRGSDTQYF
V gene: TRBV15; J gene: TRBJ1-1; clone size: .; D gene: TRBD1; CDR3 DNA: TGTGCCACCAGAGAGACAGGGGGCACTGAAGCTTTCTTT; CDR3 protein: CATRETGGTEAFF
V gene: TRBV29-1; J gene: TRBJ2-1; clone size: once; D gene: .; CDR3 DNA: TGCAGCGTTGAACTCTTAGTGGGGTACAATGAGCAGTTCTTC; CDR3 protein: CSVELLVGYNEQFF
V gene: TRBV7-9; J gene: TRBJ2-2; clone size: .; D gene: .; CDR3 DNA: TGTGCCAGCAGCTTTAGATTAAACACCGGGGAGCTGTTTTTT; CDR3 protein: CASSFRLNTGELFF
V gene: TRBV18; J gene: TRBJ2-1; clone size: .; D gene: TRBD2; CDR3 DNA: TGTGCCAGCTCACCCGATAGCGGGAGGGCCTACAATGAGCAGTTCTTC; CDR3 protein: CASSPDSGRAYNEQFF
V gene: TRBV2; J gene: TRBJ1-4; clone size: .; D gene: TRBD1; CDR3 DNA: TGTGCCACGAGCCGGGACAGGGGTTATGAAAAACTGTTTTTT; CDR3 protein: CATSRDRGYEKLFF
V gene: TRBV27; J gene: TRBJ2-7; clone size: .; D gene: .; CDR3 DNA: TGTGCCAGCCGCTCCACAAGGTATGTTCACGAGCAGTACTTC; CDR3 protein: CASRSTRYVHEQYF
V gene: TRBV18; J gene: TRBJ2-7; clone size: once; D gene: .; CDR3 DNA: TGTGCCAGCTCACTAACCCAGCAGGGGATCAACGAGCAGTACTTC; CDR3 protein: CASSLTQQGINEQYF
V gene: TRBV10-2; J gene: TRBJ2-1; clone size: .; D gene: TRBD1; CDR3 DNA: TGCGCCAGCAGGAGGGGACAGACATACAATGAGCAGTTCTTC; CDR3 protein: CASRRGQTYNEQFF
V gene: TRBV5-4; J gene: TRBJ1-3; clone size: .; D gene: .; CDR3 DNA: TGTGCCAGCAGCTTGACTTCAGGGATCAGAGTGTGGGCTGGAAACACCATATATTTT; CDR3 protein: CASSLTSGIRVWAGNTIYF
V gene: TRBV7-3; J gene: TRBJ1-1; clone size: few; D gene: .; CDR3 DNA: TGTGCCAGCAGCAAAGGGACGGCCTCCACTGAAGCTTTCTTT; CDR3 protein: CASSKGTASTEAFF
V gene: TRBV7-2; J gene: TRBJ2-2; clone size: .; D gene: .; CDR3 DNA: TGTGCCAGCAGCACCCGGGCCCCAATGAACACCGGGGAGCTGTTTTTT; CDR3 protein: CASSTRAPMNTGELFF
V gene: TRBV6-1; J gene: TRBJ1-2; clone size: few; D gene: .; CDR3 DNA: TGTGCCAGCGGGGGACGGTCTAACTATGGCTACACCTTC; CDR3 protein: CASGGRSNYGYTF
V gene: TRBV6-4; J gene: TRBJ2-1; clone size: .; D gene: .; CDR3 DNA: TGTGCCAGCAGTGACGGAGCAGCGTCTGAGCAGTTCTTC; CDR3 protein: CASSDGAASEQFF
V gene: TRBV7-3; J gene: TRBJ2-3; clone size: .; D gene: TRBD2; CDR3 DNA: TGTGCCAGCAGCCCATGGGGAGGGATAAGCACAGATACGCAGTATTTT; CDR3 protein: CASSPWGGISTDTQYF
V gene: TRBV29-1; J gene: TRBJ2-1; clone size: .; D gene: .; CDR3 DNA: TGCAGCGCTCGGGGGTACTCCTACAATGAGCAGTTCTTC; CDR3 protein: CSARGYSYNEQFF
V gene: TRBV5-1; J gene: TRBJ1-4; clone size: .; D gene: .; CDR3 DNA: TGCGCCAGCAGCTTGGTGCCAGCCGAAAAACTGTTTTTT; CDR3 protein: CASSLVPAEKLFF
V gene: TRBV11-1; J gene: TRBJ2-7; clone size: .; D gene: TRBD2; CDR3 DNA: TGTGCCAGCAGCGTCCCTGCGCGGGGGAGAGACGAGCAGTACTTC; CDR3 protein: CASSVPARGRDEQYF
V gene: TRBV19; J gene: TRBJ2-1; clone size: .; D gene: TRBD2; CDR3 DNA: TGTGCCAGTAGTATACTAAGCGGGAGGCTCTTGGGTGAGCAGTTCTTC; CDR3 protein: CASSILSGRLLGEQFF
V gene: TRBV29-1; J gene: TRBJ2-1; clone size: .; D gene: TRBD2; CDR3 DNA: TGCAGCGTAACCCGCGGACCCGAGGCTAACATTGTGGGGACTAGCGGGTATAATGAGCAGTTCTTC; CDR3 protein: CSVTRGPEANIVGTSGYNEQFF
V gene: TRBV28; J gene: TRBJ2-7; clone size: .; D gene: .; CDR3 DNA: TGTGCCAGCAGTTTACCGGGAAGACCCTACGAGCAGTACTTC; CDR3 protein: CASSLPGRPYEQYF
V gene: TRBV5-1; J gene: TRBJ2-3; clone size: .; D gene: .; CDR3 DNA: TGCGCCAGCAGCCCCGGACTGGATACGCAGTATTTT; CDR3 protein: CASSPGLDTQYF
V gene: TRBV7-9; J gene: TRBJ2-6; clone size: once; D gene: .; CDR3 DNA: TGTGCCAGCAGCACGGGGGGCCTGGGGGCCAACGTCCTGACTTTC; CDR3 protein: CASSTGGLGANVLTF
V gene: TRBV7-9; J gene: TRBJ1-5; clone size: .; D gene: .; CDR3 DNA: TGTGCCAGCAGCTTAGGGGGGGGAAGCAATCAGCCCCAGCATTTT; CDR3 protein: CASSLGGGSNQPQHF
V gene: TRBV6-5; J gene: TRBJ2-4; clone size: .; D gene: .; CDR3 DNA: TGTGCCCCCCGCCCGGGGAGTTTATCCAAAAACATTCAGTACTTC; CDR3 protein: CAPRPGSLSKNIQYF
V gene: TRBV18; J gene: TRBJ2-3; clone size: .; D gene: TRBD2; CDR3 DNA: TGTGCCAGCTCACCTCCACTAGCGGGAACAGATACGCAGTATTTT; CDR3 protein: CASSPPLAGTDTQYF
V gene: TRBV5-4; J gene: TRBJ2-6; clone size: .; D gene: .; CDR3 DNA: TGTGCCAGCAGCTTACAGGGACCGGGGGCCAACGTCCTGACTTTC; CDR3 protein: CASSLQGPGANVLTF
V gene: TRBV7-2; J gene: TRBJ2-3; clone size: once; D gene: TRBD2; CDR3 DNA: TGTGCCAGCAGCCTAGTCGCTACTAGCGGGAGCACAGATACGCAGTATTTT; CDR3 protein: CASSLVATSGSTDTQYF
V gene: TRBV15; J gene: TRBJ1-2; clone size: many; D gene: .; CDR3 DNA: TGTGCCACCAGCAGAGGATGGGACACCCTGGGCTATGGCTACACCTTC; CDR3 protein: CATSRGWDTLGYGYTF
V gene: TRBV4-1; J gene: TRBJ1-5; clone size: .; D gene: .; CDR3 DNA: TGCGCCAGCAGCCAGGGCTATCAGCCCCAGCATTTT; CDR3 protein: CASSQGYQPQHF
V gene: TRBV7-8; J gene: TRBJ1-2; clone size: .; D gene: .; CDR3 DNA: TGTGCCAGCAGCTTAGAAGGGAACCTCTATGGCTACACCTTC; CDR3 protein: CASSLEGNLYGYTF
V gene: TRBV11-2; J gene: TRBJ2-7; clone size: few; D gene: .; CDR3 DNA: TGTGCCAGCAGCTTAGGGCAGGGGTTCTACGAGCAGTACTTC; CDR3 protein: CASSLGQGFYEQYF
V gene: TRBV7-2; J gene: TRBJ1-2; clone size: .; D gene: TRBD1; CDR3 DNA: TGTGCCAGCAGCCGACTCCCCGGGACAGTAACGGAGGGCTACACCTTC; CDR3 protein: CASSRLPGTVTEGYTF
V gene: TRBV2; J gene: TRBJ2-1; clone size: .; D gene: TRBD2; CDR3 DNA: TGTGCCAGCGGACTAGCGGGAGGGGAATCGAATGAGCAGTTCTTC; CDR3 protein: CASGLAGGESNEQFF
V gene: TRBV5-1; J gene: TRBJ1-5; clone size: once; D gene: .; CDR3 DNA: TGCGCCAGCAGCGAGGGACCTACGGGGGCGACTCAGCCCCAGCATTTT; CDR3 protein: CASSEGPTGATQPQHF
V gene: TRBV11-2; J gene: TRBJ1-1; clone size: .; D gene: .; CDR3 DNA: TGTGCCAGCAGCCGAGGGGAAACTGAAGCTTTCTTT; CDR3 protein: CASSRGETEAFF
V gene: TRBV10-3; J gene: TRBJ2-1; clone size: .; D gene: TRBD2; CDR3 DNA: TGTGCCATCAGTGAGTCTAGCGGGAGTGTAAATGAGCAGTTCTTC; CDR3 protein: CAISESSGSVNEQFF
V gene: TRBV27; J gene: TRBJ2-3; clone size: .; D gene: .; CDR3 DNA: TGTGCCAGCAGCGGCGGGGTGGGGGATACGCAGTATTTT; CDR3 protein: CASSGGVGDTQYF
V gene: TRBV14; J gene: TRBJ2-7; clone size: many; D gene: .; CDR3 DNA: TGTGCCAGCAGCCAAGATAACAAGGATCCCAGGGGCCGAGCCCAGTACTTC; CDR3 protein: CASSQDNKDPRGRAQYF
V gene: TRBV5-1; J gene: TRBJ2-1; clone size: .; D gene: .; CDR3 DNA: TGCGCCAGCAGCACAACAGTTAGAGGTTACAATGAGCAGTTCTTC; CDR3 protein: CASSTTVRGYNEQFF
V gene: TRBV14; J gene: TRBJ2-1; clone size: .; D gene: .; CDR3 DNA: TGTGCCAGCAGCCTCTACCGGAATGAGCAGTTCTTC; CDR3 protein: CASSLYRNEQFF
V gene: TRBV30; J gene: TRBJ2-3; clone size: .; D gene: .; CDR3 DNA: TGTGCCTGGAGTTATCGGAGACACACAGATACGCGGTATTTT; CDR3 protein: CAWSYRRHTDTRYF
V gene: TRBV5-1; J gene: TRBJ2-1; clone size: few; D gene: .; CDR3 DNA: TGTGCCAGCAGCTTGGGCCCAGGGAAGTTCTTC; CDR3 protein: CASSLGPGKFF
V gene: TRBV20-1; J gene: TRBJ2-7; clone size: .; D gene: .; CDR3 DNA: TGCAGTGCTAAGATCTCCTACGAGCAGTACTTC; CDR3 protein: CSAKISYEQYF
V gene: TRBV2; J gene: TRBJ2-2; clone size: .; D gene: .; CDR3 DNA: TGTGCCAGCAGTGAACTTCCCGCCTACACCGGGGAGCTGTTTTTT; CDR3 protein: CASSELPAYTGELFF